These 3 T cell receptor beta chains were sequenced from one sample in a study of shared clonotypes between healthy human individuals. Method: immunoSEQ multiplex PCR; TCRdb's copy keeps in-frame clones and lacks some. The profile covers over 850,000 clones, with around 82% appearing a single time and around 0.47% taken by the ten largest. Material for sequencing was memory CD4+ T cells from PBMCs. Regarding subset: CD45RA-negative fraction. These TCRs come from a man aged 18 to 29 in good health. Some clones in this sample may be carry-over from other donors' samples.

This sequence joins TRBV28 and TRBJ1-1, with D unresolved. Trimming shortened V by 5 bases and J by 0 bases, and 4 bases separated the two germline ends. CDR3 length equals 12 residues. CDR1 MDHEN and CDR2 SYDVKM come from the germline V gene. For the CDR3, the DNA is TGTGCCAGCAGTCCGTTGAACACTGAAGCTTTCTTT. This encodes CASSPLNTEAFF.

The rearrangement uses TRBV7-9 and TRBJ1-2; no definite D call. The CDR3 has 16 residues. V lost 1 base to trimming and J lost 4 bases, with 16 bases between them. Germline V gene data show CDR1 as SEHNR and CDR2 as FQNEAQ (reference sequence). Here the CDR3 DNA reads TGTGCCAGCAGCTTAGGCAGGCCACGCAGTGGCTATGGCTACACCTTC. This encodes CASSLGRPRSGYGYTF.

V usage is TRBV10-3 and J usage is TRBJ2-2, with D unclear. The CDR3 is 14 amino acids. Germline V gene data show CDR1 as ENHRY and CDR2 as SYGVKD. The V end was cut by 4 bases, the J end by 1 base, with 7 bases between. Written as DNA, the CDR3 is TGTGCCATCAGTGTGTCAGTGAACACCGGGGAGCTGTTTTTT. The encoded protein is CAISVSVNTGELFF.